This T cell receptor (beta chain) originates from a study of early T cells in non-severe SARS-CoV-2 infection. Study information: Chains from this unsorted whole-blood bulk RNA could not be paired.

Study conclusions and caveats: Matching with VDJdb favored anti-spike CD8 responses (missing private and CD4 specificities).

CDR1 and CDR2 from the germline V gene are SNHLY and FYNNEI. The CDR3 totals 13 residues. Unmatched junction bases numbered 7, after V lost 10 bases and J lost 5 bases. This clonotype was counted at least ten times. Antigen unknown. Individual cDNA molecules were tagged with unique molecular identifiers. TCRdb re-called the 5' RACE reads through MiXCR, storing one row per CDR3 protein. The sample has roughly 35,000 distinct CDR3 sequences; approximately 5% are singletons. V is TRBV2 and J is TRBJ1-1; 10 bases align to TRBD1. This sequence was found in an adult who was a healthcare worker with PCR-confirmed SARS-CoV-2 infection or an uninfected control (not recorded which). Sequenced input: whole blood. The CDR3 sequence: CAILRDRGTEAFF. CDR3 nucleotide sequence: TGTGCCATACTACGGGACAGGGGTACTGAAGCTTTCTTT. The complete variable domain, with remaining parts taken from reference TRBV2 and TRBJ1-1, reads EPEVTQTPSHQVTQMGQEVILRCVPISNHLYFYWYRQILGQKVEFLVSFYNNEISEKSEIFDDQFSVERPDGSNFTLKIRSTKLEDSAMYFCAILRDRGTEAFFGQGTRLTVV.